The rows below give T cell receptor beta chains drawn from one sample of a study of tumor and adjacent non-tumor tissue in lung cancer. TCRdb analysed the multiplex PCR reads with MiXCR anew, one entry per CDR3 protein. Of approximately 120,000 distinct CDR3 sequences listed, 66% are singletons. The sequenced sample was lung tumor tissue. These TCRs come from a man between 25 and 39 years old with non-small cell lung cancer. CDR3s include the opening cysteine and the closing phenylalanine or tryptophan.

CDR3 | J | V
CASSLSGRGGNTEVFF | TRBJ1-1 | TRBV11-2
CASSLVGGLESDTQYF | TRBJ2-3 | TRBV5-5
CASSSGGTGNDEQYF | TRBJ2-7 | TRBV5-4
CTSSLDTEAFF | TRBJ1-1 | TRBV11-3
CANISGTGARNEQFF | TRBJ2-1 | TRBV6-1
CAWSRGVDCNRPQHF | TRBJ1-5 | TRBV30
CASTDPRRGETQYF | TRBJ2-5 | TRBV6-6
CASNQVPWISPLHF | TRBJ1-6 | TRBV4-1
CASTPRDRAAWDYTF | TRBJ1-2 | TRBV12-3/TRBV12-4
CASSSDRDLETQYF | TRBJ2-5 | TRBV28
CATSDLGGVYEQIF | TRBJ2-1 | TRBV24-1
CASSHSRSGADLLTF | TRBJ2-6 | TRBV11-3
CASSQRSDRGELLF | TRBJ2-2 | TRBV4-2
CAGSLAGRTEIFF | TRBJ1-1 | TRBV11-1
CSTRRYNEQFF | TRBJ2-1 | TRBV29-1
CANSYSKGYGNQPQHF | TRBJ1-5 | TRBV6-6
CASSFIARGNNELFF | TRBJ2-1 | TRBV11-2
CASSYASGATSYEQYF | TRBJ2-7 | TRBV6-2/TRBV6-3
CASSLTAYPYEQYF | TRBJ2-7 | TRBV11-1
CASNQALEGVLTDTQYF | TRBJ2-3 | TRBV4-3
CASSQSLSDRRVYEQYF | TRBJ2-7 | TRBV4-1
CSARVLSTEAFF | TRBJ1-1 | TRBV20-1
CVGHGPTEAFF | TRBJ1-1 | TRBV20-1
CASSLDGQGVYEQYF | TRBJ2-7 | TRBV11-2
CAKSYGGRQETQYF | TRBJ2-5 | TRBV6-2/TRBV6-3
CASIPPSGGLNEQFF | TRBJ2-1 | TRBV2
CSVEDGTGQGYEQYF | TRBJ2-7 | TRBV29-1
CASSLPSMNTEALF | TRBJ1-1 | TRBV11-2
CASSRNPGAYEQYF | TRBJ2-7 | TRBV4-3
CACSHLTYEQYF | TRBJ2-7 | TRBV12-3/TRBV12-4
CASSSQLADTQYF | TRBJ2-3 | TRBV7-9
CSATPLLPSGRWSYEQYF | TRBJ2-7 | TRBV20-1
CASSYSNQGKDTQYF | TRBJ2-3 | TRBV6-5
CASSLTGASTDTQYF | TRBJ2-3 | TRBV5-1
CASSLGNQPQHF | TRBJ1-5 | TRBV28
CSVEGGLAGVAETQYF | TRBJ2-5 | TRBV29-1
CSVELQGNTGAFF | TRBJ1-1 | TRBV29-1
CASSLARAGGEETQYF | TRBJ2-5 | TRBV5-4
CASSGAANTGELFF | TRBJ2-2 | TRBV4-3
CASSLDPIGNEQFF | TRBJ2-1 | TRBV5-1
CASVGTDTQYF | TRBJ2-3 | TRBV7-9
CASSGSGLVGETQYF | TRBJ2-5 | TRBV5-1
CASSLVGGAEASF | TRBJ1-1 | TRBV5-6
CSAGSGPSYNDQLF | TRBJ2-1 | TRBV20-1
CASSVSGTAPYEQFF | . | TRBV5-5